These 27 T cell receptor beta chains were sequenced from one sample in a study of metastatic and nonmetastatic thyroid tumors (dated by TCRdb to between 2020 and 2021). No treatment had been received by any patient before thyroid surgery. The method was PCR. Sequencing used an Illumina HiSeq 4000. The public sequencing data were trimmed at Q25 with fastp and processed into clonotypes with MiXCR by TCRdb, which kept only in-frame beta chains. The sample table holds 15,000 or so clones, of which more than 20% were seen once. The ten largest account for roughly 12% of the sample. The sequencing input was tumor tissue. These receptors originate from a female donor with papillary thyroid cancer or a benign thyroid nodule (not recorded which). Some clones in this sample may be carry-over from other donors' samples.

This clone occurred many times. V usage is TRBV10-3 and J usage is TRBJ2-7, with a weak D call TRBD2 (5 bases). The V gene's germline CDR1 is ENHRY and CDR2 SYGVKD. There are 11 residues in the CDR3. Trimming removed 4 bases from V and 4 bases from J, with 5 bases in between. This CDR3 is CAISAGYEQYF. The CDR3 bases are TGTGCCATCAGTGCGGGGTACGAGCAGTACTTC.

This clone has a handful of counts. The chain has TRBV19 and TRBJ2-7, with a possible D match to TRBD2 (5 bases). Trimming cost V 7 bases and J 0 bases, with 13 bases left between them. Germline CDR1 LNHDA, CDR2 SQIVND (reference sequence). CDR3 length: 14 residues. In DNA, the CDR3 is TGTGCCAGTACCTCAAGCGGATACTCCTACGAGCAGTACTTC. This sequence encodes CASTSSGYSYEQYF.

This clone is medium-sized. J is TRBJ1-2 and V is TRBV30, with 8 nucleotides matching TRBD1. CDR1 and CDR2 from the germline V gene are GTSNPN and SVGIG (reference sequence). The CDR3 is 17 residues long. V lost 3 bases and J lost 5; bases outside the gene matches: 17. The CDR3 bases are TGTGCCTGGAGACCAGGCAGGGGGCTCCTAGCACGTTATGGCTACACCTTC. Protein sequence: CAWRPGRGLLARYGYTF.

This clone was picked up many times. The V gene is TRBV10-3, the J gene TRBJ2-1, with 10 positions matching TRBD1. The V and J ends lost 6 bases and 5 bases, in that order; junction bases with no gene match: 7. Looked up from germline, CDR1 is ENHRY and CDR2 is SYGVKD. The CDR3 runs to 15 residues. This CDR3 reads CAISSTGTGDNEQFF. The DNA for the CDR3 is TGTGCCATCAGCTCGACCGGGACAGGGGACAATGAGCAGTTCTTC.

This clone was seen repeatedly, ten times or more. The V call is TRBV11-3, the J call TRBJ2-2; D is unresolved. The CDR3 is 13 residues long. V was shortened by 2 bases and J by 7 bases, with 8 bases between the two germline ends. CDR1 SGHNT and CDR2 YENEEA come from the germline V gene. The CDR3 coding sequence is TGTGCCAGCAGCTTACGTAGAGACGGGGAGCTGTTTTTT. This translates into CASSLRRDGELFF.

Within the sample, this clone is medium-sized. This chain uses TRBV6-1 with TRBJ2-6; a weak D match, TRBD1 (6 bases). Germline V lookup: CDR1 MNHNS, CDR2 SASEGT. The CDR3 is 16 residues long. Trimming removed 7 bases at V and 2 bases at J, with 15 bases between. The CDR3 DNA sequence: TGTGCCAGCACTCAGGGGTCCCTGGCTGGGGCCAACGTCCTGACTTTC. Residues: CASTQGSLAGANVLTF.

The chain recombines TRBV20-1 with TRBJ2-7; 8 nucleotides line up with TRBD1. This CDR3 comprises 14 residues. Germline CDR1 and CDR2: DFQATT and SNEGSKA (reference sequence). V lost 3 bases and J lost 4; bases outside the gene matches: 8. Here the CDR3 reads CSARIRQGPYEQYF. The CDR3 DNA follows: TGCAGTGCTAGGATCAGACAGGGGCCTTACGAGCAGTACTTC.

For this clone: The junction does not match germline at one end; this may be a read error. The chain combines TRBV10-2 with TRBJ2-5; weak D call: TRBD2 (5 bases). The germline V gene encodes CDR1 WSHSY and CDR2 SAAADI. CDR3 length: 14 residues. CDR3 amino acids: CASSPPGIGETQYF. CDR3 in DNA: TGCGCCAGCAGTCCCCCGGGGATTGGGGAGACACAGTACTTC.

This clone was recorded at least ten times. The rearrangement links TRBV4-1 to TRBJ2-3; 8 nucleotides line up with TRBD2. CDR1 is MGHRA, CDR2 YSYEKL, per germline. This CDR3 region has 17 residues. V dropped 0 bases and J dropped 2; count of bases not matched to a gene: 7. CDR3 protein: CASSQDPGSGITDTQYF. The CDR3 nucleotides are TGCGCCAGCAGCCAAGACCCGGGTAGCGGGATCACAGATACGCAGTATTTT.

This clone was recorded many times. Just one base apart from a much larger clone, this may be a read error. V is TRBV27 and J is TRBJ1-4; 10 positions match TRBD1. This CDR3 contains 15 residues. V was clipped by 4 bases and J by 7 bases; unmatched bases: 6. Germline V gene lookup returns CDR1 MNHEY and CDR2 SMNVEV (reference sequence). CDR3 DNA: TGTGCCAGCAGTTCCTGGACAGGGGGGCGTGAAAAACTGTTTTTT. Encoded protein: CASSSWTGGREKLFF.

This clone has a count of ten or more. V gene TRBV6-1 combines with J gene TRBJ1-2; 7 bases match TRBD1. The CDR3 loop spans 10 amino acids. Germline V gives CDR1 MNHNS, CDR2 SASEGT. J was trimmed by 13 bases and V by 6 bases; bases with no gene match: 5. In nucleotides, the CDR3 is TGTGCCAGCAGCAGGACAGGTTGCACCTTC. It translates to CASSRTGCTF.

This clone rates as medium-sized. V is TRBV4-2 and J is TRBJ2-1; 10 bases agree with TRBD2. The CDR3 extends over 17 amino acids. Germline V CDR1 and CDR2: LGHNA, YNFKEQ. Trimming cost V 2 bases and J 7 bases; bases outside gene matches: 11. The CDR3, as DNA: TGTGCCAGCAGCCAAAAAATGCTAGCGGGAGTTATGAATGAGCAGTTCTTC. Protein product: CASSQKMLAGVMNEQFF.

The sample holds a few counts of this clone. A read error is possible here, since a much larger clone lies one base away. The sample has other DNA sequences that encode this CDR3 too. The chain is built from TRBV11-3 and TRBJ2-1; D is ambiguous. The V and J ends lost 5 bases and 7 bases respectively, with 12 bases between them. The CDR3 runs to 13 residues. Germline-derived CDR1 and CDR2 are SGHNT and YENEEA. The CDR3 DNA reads TGTGCCAGCAGCCACGGGCTAGTGAATGAGCAGTTCTTC. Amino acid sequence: CASSHGLVNEQFF.

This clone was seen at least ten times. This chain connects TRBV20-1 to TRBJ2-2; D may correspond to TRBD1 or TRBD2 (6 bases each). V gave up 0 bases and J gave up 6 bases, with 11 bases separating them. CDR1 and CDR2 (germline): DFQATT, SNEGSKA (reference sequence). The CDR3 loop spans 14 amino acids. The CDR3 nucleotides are TGCAGTGCTAGAGATGGAGGGGGAGCCGGGGAGCTGTTTTTT. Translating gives CSARDGGGAGELFF.

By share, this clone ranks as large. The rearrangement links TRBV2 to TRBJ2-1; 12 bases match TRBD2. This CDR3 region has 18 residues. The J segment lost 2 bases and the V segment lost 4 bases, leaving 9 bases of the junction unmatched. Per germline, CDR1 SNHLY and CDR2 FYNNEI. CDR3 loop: CASSATGLAGTPYNEQFF. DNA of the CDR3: TGTGCCAGCAGTGCTACGGGACTAGCGGGTACCCCCTACAATGAGCAGTTCTTC.

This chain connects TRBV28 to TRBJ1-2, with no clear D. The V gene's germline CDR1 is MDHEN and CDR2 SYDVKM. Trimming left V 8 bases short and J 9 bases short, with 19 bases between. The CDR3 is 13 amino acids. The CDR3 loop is CASGFNRAECYTF. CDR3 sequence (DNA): TGTGCCAGCGGGTTCAATCGGGCAGAATGCTACACCTTC.

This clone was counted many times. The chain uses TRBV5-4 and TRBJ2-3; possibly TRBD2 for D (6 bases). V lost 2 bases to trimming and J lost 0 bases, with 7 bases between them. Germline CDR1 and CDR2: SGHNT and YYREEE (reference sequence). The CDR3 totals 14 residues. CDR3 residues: CASSFGGSTDTQYF. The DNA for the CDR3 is TGTGCCAGCAGCTTTGGGGGGAGCACAGATACGCAGTATTTT.

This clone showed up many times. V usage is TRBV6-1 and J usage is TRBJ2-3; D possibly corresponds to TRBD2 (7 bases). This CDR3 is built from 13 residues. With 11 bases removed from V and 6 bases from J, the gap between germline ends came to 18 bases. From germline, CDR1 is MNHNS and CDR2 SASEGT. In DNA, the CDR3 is TGTGCCGGGGGGGCGGGAGAGGCTGATACGCAGTATTTT. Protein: CAGGAGEADTQYF.

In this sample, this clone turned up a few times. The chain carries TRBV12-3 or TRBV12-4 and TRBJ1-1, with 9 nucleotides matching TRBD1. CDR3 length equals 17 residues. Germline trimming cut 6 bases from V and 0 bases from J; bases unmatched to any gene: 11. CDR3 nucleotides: TGTGCCAGCAGCCCCCCCGGGACAGGGCGAATGAACACTGAAGCTTTCTTT. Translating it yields CASSPPGTGRMNTEAFF.

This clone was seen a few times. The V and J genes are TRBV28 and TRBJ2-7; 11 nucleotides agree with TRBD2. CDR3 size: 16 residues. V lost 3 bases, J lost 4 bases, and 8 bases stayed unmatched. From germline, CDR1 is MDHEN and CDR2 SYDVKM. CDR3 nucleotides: TGTGCCAGCAGTTTTGGCGGACTAGCGGGCGCATACGAGCAGTACTTC. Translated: CASSFGGLAGAYEQYF.

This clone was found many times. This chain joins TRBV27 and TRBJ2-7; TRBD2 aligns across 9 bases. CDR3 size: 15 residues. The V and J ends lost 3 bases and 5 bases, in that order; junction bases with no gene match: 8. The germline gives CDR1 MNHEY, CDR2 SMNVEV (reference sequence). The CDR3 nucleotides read TGTGCCAGCAGTTTGGCTAGCGGGATGTACCACGAGCAGTACTTC. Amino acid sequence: CASSLASGMYHEQYF.

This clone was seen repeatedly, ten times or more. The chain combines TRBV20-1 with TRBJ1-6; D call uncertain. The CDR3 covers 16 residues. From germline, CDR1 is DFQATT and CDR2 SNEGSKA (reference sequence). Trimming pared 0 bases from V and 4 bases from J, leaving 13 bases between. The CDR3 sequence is CSARDLGQVYNSPLHF. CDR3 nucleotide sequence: TGCAGTGCTAGAGATCTCGGCCAGGTTTATAATTCACCCCTCCACTTT.

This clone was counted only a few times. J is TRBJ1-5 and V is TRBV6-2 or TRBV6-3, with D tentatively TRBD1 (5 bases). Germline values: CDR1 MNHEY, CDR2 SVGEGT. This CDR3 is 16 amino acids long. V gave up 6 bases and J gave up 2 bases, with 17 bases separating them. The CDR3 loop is CASRTGPRVGNQPQHF. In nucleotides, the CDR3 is TGTGCCAGCAGAACGGGACCCCGGGTGGGCAATCAGCCCCAGCATTTT.

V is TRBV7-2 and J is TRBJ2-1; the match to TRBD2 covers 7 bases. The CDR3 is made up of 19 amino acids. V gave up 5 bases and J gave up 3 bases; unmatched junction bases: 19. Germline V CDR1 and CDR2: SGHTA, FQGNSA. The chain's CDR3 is CASSGIGTTRYPYYNEQFF. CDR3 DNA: TGTGCCAGCAGCGGAATCGGGACTACTCGATACCCTTACTACAATGAGCAGTTCTTC.

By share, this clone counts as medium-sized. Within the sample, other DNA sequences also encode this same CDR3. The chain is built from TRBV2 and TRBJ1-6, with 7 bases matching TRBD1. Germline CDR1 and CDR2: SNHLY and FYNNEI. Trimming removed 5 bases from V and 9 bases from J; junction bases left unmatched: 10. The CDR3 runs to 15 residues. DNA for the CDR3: TGTGCCAGCAGTAGGGACAGTCACCTCGGTTCACCCCTCCACTTT. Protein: CASSRDSHLGSPLHF. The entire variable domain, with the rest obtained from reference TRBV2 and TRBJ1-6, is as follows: EPEVTQTPSHQVTQMGQEVILRCVPISNHLYFYWYRQILGQKVEFLVSFYNNEISEKSEIFDDQFSVERPDGSNFTLKIRSTKLEDSAMYFCASSRDSHLGSPLHFGNGTRLTVT.

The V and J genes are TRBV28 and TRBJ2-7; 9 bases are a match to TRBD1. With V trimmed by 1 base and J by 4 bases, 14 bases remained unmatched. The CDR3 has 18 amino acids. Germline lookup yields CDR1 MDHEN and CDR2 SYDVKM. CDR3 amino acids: CASSLFRGSTGGRYEQYF. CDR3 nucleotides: TGTGCCAGCAGTTTATTCCGAGGGAGCACAGGGGGCCGGTACGAGCAGTACTTC.

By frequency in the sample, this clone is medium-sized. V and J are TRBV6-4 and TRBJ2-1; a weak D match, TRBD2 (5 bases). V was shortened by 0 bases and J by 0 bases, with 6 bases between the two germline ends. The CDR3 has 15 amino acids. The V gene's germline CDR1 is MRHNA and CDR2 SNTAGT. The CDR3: CASSDSAGSYNEQFF. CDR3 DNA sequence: TGTGCCAGCAGTGACTCTGCGGGCTCCTACAATGAGCAGTTCTTC.